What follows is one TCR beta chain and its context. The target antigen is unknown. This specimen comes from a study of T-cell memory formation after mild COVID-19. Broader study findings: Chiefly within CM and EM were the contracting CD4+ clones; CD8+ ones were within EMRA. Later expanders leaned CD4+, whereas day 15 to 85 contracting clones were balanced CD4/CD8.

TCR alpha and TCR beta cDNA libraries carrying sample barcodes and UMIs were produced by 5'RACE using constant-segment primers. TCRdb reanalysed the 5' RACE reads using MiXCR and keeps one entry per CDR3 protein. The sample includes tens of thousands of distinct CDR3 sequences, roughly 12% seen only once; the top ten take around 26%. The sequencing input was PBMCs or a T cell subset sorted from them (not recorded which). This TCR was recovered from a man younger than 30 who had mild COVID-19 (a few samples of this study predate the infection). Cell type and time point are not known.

This CDR3 is CASSQGYPGGGEKLFF. The CDR3 DNA is TGTGCCAGCAGCCAAGGGTACCCTGGGGGGGGTGAAAAACTGTTTTTT. The chain is built from TRBV3-1 and TRBJ1-4, with D possibly being TRBD1 (5 bases). Germline CDR1 reads LGHDT; CDR2 reads YNNKEL (reference sequence). V was pared by 1 base and J by 7 bases, with 16 bases between. The length of the CDR3 is 16 residues.